This TCR beta chain was retrieved from a study of blood T cell repertoires in COVID-19. Sequencing was performed with immunoSEQ multiplex PCR; in TCRdb, only in-frame clones are kept and a portion is missing. The sample contains a few hundred thousand clones, over 75% of which appear only once. Germline CDR1 is SNHLY and CDR2 is FYNNEI. CDR3 length: 17 residues. Losses at the gene ends were 10 bases for V and 4 bases for J; bases not matched to a gene: 12. The V call is TRBV2, the J call TRBJ2-2, with TRBD2 matching over 13 bases. Sequencing was done on a sample of PBMCs or T cells enriched from blood (not recorded which). This TCR was recovered from a man aged 25 to 45 who had recovered from COVID-19. The CDR3 nucleotides read TGTGCCACGGGAACTAGCGGGGGGGCCCGTGTCACCGGGGAGCTGTTTTTT. Amino acid sequence: CATGTSGGARVTGELFF.